This entry features one TCR beta chain sequence. The sample is drawn from a study of shared clonotypes between healthy human individuals. V was trimmed by 0 bases and J by 6 bases, leaving 13 bases between them. Germline V lookup: CDR1 SGHRS, CDR2 YFSETQ. This CDR3 contains 15 residues. Sequencing used immunoSEQ multiplex PCR; TCRdb keeps in-frame clones, though not all of them. The profile shows about 1,500,000 clones, approximately 96% of them singletons. Only Caucasian adults living in Nashville, Tennessee made up the donor group. The sequenced sample consisted of naive CD4+ T cells sorted from blood. Stated subset: CD45RA+ positively selected. This TCR came from a man aged 30 to 45 in good health. The chain uses TRBV5-1 and TRBJ2-1; no reliable D call. CDR3 region: CASSLEVRDPNEQFF. CDR3 in DNA: TGCGCCAGCAGCTTGGAGGTCCGAGATCCCAATGAGCAGTTCTTC. The complete variable domain, with remaining parts taken from reference TRBV5-1 and TRBJ2-1, reads KAGVTQTPRYLIKTRGQQVTLSCSPISGHRSVSWYQQTPGQGLQFLFEYFSETQRNKGNFPGRFSGRQFSNSRSEMNVSTLELGDSALYLCASSLEVRDPNEQFFGPGTRLTVL.